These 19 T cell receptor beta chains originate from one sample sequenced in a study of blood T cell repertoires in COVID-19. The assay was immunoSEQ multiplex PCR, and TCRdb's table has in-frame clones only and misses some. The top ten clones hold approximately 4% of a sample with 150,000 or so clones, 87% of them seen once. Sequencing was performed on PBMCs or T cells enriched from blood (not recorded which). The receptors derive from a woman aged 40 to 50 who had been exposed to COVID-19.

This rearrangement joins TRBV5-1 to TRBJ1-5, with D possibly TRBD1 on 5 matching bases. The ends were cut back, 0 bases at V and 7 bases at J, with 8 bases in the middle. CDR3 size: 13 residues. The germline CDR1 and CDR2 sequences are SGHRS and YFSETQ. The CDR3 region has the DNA TGCGCCAGCAGCTTGGGGGGCACGCAGCCCCAGCATTTT. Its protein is CASSLGGTQPQHF.

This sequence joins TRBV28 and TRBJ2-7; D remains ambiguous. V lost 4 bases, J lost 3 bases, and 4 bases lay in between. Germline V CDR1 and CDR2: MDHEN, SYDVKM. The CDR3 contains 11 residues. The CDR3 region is CASSSFYEQYF. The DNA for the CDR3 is TGTGCCAGCAGTTCATTCTACGAGCAGTACTTC.

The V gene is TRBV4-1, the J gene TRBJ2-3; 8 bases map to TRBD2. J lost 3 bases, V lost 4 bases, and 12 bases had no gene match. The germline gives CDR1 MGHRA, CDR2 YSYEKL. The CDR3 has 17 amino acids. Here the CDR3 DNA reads TGCGCCAGCAGCCGGAAAGGGAGCGGGGGTGGAACAGATACGCAGTATTTT. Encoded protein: CASSRKGSGGGTDTQYF.

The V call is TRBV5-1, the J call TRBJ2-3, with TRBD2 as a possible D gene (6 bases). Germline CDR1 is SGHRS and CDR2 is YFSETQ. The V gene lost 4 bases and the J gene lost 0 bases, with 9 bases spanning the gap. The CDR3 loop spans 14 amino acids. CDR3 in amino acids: CASSAGSSTDTQYF. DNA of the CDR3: TGCGCCAGCAGCGCGGGGTCTAGCACAGATACGCAGTATTTT.

The CDR3 loop reads CASSYAAGGSYNEQFF. CDR3 DNA sequence: TGCGCCAGCAGTTATGCGGCGGGAGGATCCTACAATGAGCAGTTCTTC. The chain has TRBV5-1 and TRBJ2-1; 8 nucleotides align to TRBD2. V was pared by 5 bases and J by 1 base, with 8 bases of the junction left unmatched. This CDR3 is 16 amino acids long. Germline assignment: CDR1 SGHRS and CDR2 YFSETQ.

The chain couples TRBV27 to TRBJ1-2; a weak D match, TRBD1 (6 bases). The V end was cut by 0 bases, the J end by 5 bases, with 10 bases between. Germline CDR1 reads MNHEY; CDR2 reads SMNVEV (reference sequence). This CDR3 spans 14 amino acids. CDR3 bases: TGTGCCAGCAGTTTATCATGGACAGCATATGGCTACACCTTC. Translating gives CASSLSWTAYGYTF.

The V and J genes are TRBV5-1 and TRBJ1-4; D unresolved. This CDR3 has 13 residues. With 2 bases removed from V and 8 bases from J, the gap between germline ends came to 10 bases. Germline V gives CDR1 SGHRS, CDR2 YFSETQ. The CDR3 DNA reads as TGCGCCAGCAGCTTCCCGGGCGGGGAAAAACTGTTTTTT. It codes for CASSFPGGEKLFF.

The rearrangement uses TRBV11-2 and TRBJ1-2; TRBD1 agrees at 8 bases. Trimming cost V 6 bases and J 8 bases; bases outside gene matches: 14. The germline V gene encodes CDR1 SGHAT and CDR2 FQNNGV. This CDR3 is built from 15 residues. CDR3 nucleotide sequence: TGTGCCAGCAGATCTCCGGGACAGGACCCCGGCGGCTACACCTTC. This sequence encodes CASRSPGQDPGGYTF.

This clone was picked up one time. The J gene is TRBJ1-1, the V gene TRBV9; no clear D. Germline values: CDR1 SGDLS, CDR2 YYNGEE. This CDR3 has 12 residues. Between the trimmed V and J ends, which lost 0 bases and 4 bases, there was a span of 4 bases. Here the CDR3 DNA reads TGTGCCAGCAGCGTAGGAGGCACTGAAGCTTTCTTT. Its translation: CASSVGGTEAFF. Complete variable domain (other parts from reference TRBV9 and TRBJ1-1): DSGVTQTPKHLITATGQRVTLRCSPRSGDLSVYWYQQSLDQGLQFLIQYYNGEERAKGNILERFSAQQFPDLHSELNLSSLELGDSALYFCASSVGGTEAFFGQGTRLTVV.

CDR3 in DNA: TGCGCCAGCAGCCTTCCGGCGGGGGCTTCACCCCTCCACTTT. Translated: CASSLPAGASPLHF. The chain carries TRBV5-1 and TRBJ1-6; D might be TRBD1 (6 bases). V lost 4 bases to trimming and J lost 9 bases, with 14 bases between them. Germline V CDR1 and CDR2: SGHRS, YFSETQ. The CDR3 extends over 14 amino acids.

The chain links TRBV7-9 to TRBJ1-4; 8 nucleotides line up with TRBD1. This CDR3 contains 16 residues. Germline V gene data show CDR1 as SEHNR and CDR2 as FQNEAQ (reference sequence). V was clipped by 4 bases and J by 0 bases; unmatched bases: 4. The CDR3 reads CASSSGQETTNEKLFF. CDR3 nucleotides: TGTGCCAGCAGCTCGGGACAGGAGACAACTAATGAAAAACTGTTTTTT.

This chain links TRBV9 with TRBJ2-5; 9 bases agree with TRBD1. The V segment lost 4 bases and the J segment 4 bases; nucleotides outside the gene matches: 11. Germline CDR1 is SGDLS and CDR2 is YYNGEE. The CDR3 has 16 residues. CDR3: CASSSRAGTGRETQYF. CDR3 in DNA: TGTGCCAGCAGCTCGAGGGCCGGGACAGGGAGAGAGACCCAGTACTTC.

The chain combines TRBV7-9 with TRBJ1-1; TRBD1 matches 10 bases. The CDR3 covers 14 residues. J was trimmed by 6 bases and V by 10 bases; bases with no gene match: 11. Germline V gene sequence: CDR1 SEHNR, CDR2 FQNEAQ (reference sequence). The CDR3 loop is CATRTGGRTAEAFF. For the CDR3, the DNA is TGTGCCACCCGGACAGGGGGGAGAACCGCTGAAGCTTTCTTT.

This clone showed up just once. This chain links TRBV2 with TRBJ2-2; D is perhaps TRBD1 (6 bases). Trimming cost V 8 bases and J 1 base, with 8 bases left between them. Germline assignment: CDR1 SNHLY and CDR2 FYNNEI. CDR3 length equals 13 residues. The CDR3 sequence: CASQGLNTGELFF. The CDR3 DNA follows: TGTGCCAGCCAGGGGTTGAACACCGGGGAGCTGTTTTTT.

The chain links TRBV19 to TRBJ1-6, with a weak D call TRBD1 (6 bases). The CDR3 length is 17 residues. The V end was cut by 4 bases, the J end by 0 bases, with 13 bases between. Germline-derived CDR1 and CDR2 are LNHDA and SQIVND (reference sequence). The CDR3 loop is CASSRRQEPSYNSPLHF. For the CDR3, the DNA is TGTGCCAGTAGTAGGAGACAGGAACCCTCCTATAATTCACCCCTCCACTTT.

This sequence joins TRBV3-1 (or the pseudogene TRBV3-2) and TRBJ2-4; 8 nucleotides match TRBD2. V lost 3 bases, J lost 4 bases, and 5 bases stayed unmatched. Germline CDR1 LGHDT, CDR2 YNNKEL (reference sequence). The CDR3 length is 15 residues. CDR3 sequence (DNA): TGTGCCAGCAGCCAGGGTAGCGGGGTGAAAAACATTCAGTACTTC. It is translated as CASSQGSGVKNIQYF.

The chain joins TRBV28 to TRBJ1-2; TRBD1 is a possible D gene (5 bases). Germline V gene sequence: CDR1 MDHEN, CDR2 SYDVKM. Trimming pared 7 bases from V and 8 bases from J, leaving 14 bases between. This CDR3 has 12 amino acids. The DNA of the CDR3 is TGTGCCAGCAACCCGGGAGGGGAAGGCTACACCTTC. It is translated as CASNPGGEGYTF.

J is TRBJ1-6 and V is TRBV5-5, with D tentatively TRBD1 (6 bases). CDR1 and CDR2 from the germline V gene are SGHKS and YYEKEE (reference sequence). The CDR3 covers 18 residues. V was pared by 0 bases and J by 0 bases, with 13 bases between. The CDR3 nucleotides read TGTGCCAGCAGCTTGGGGGGGCAATTTAGCTCCTATAATTCACCCCTCCACTTT. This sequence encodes CASSLGGQFSSYNSPLHF.

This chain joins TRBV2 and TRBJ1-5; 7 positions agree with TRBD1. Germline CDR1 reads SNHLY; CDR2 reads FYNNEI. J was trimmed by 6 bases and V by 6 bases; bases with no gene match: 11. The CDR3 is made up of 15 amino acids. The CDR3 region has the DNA TGTGCCAGCAGGGGAGTCAGGGGGGTTGGTCAGCCCCAGCATTTT. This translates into CASRGVRGVGQPQHF.